This TCR beta chain was sequenced for a study of T cell responses to AZD1222 COVID-19 vaccine. CDR1 and CDR2 from the germline V gene are LNHNV and YYDKDF (reference sequence). Deletions cut 6 bases from V and 2 bases from J, with 11 bases between. The CDR3 is 14 amino acids. The method was immunoSEQ multiplex PCR; TCRdb's version includes in-frame clones alone and lacks a portion of them. The table includes some 79,000 clones, roughly 85% detected once. The sequence was collected from an adult who received the AZD1222 COVID-19 vaccine. The sample here was peripheral blood, taken 28 days after the second AZD1222 dose. This sequence joins TRBV15 and TRBJ1-3; the D gene is possibly TRBD1 (6 bases). Here the CDR3 DNA reads TGTGCCACCAGGGAGGGGGAGCCTGGAAACACCATATATTTT. Residues: CATREGEPGNTIYF. Combining the CDR3 with reference TRBV15 and TRBJ1-3 gives the whole variable domain DAMVIQNPRYQVTQFGKPVTLSCSQTLNHNVMYWYQQKSSQAPKLLFHYYDKDFNNEADTPDNFQSRRPNTSFCFLDIRSPGLGDTAMYLCATREGEPGNTIYFGEGSWLTVV.